This entry lists 24 T cell receptor beta chains sequenced from one sample in a study of immune characterization of retroperitoneal liposarcoma. TCRdb itself ran the PCR reads through MiXCR, one entry per CDR3 protein. The table records about 3,000 distinct CDR3 sequences, over 35% of them present only once. The sequencing sample was made of tumor tissue. All receptors come from a male donor with retroperitoneal liposarcoma.

In its sample, this clonotype was seen a few times. The chain recombines TRBV6-1 with TRBJ1-1; D is ambiguous. Trimming removed 5 bases from V and 1 base from J, with 11 bases in between. The CDR3 sequence is 14 residues long. Germline CDR1 and CDR2: MNHNS and SASEGT. DNA of the CDR3: TGTGCCAGCAGTCCGGGCCGGCAGAACACTGAAGCTTTCTTT. It codes for CASSPGRQNTEAFF.

This sequence joins TRBV7-2 and TRBJ2-1; TRBD2 might be the D (5 bases). Between the trimmed V and J ends, which lost 2 bases and 9 bases, there was a span of 14 bases. CDR1 and CDR2 from the germline V gene are SGHTA and FQGNSA. The CDR3 runs to 14 residues. CDR3: CASSLLNGVGEQFF. DNA of the CDR3: TGTGCCAGCAGCTTACTCAACGGGGTCGGTGAGCAGTTCTTC.

The CDR3 is CASSLDQGGEKLFF. In DNA, the CDR3 is TGTGCCAGCAGCTTGGACCAAGGTGGTGAAAAACTGTTTTTT. The chain couples TRBV7-2 to TRBJ1-4; D is ambiguous. The CDR3 runs to 14 residues. Germline CDR1 SGHTA, CDR2 FQGNSA. The V end was cut by 3 bases, the J end by 7 bases, with 12 bases between.

This sequence joins TRBV6-5 and TRBJ2-1; 14 nucleotides align to TRBD2. The CDR3 is 15 residues long. Germline-derived CDR1 and CDR2 are MNHEY and SVGAGI. J was trimmed by 6 bases and V by 4 bases; bases with no gene match: 2. CDR3 DNA: TGTGCCAGCAGTTCGGGACTAGCGGGAGCCAATGAGCAGTTCTTC. Translating gives CASSSGLAGANEQFF.

This clonotype has ten or more counts. The chain combines TRBV6-1 with TRBJ2-5; either TRBD1 or TRBD2 may fit D (5 bases each). The DNA end lines up better with TRBJ2-7; the J call may be wrong. Germline V lookup: CDR1 MNHNS, CDR2 SASEGT. The CDR3 has 13 residues. CDR3: CASRTGPAYEQYF. The CDR3 DNA sequence: TGTGCCAGCAGGACGGGGCCCGCCTACGAGCAGTACTTC.

This clonotype was detected only a few times. With a much larger clone just one base away, this may be a read error. The V gene is TRBV12-3 or TRBV12-4, the J gene TRBJ2-1; 12 bases are a match to TRBD2. The tail of the sequence fits TRBJ2-7 better, so the J call may be wrong. The CDR3 is 16 amino acids. Here the CDR3 reads CASSYETSGRNNEQYF. CDR3 in DNA: TGTGCCAGCAGCTATGAGACTAGCGGGAGAAACAATGAGCAGTACTTC.

The chain carries TRBV12-3 or TRBV12-4 and TRBJ2-7; unclear D gene. The CDR3 extends over 12 amino acids. Trimming pared 8 bases from V and 2 bases from J, leaving 10 bases between. In DNA form, the CDR3 reads TGTGCCAGCGGTCCGACCGCCTACGAGCAGTACTTC. Amino acids: CASGPTAYEQYF.

This clonotype appeared a few times. The genes are TRBV7-9 and TRBJ2-3; the match to TRBD2 covers 10 bases. V shed 5 bases and J 3 bases; nucleotides not matched to a gene: 11. Looked up from germline, CDR1 is SEHNR and CDR2 is FQNEAQ (reference sequence). The CDR3 extends over 17 amino acids. This CDR3 is CASSPRPSGSRTDTQYF. The CDR3 DNA reads TGTGCCAGCAGCCCAAGGCCTAGCGGGAGTCGAACAGATACGCAGTATTTT.

This clonotype was seen a few times. This chain uses TRBV7-6 with TRBJ2-1; the match to TRBD2 covers 12 bases. The DNA end favors TRBJ2-7, so the J call may be wrong. Looked up from germline, CDR1 is SGHVS and CDR2 is FNYEAQ. This CDR3 is 17 amino acids long. The CDR3 here is CASSLGGLAGYYNEQYF. CDR3 bases: TGTGCCAGCAGCTTAGGGGGACTAGCGGGCTACTACAATGAGCAGTACTTC.

The genes are TRBV6-1 and TRBJ2-1; D unclear. V was shortened by 9 bases and J by 13 bases, with 19 bases between the two germline ends. Germline-derived CDR1 and CDR2 are MNHNS and SASEGT. The CDR3 consists of 12 residues. This CDR3 reads CASRETEPSQFF. CDR3 sequence (DNA): TGTGCCAGTAGAGAGACGGAACCTTCTCAGTTCTTC.

The rearrangement links TRBV4-1 to TRBJ2-5, with a possible D match to TRBD2 (5 bases). V lost 2 bases, J lost 2 bases, and 6 bases lay in between. The CDR3 spans 13 residues. Germline V gives CDR1 MGHRA, CDR2 YSYEKL. The chain's CDR3 is CASSQPGQETQYF. Here the CDR3 DNA reads TGCGCCAGCAGCCAACCGGGACAAGAGACCCAGTACTTC.

This clonotype is medium-sized within its sample. The gene calls are TRBV20-1 and TRBJ2-1, with 7 bases lining up with TRBD2. V trimming: 0 bases; J trimming: 9 bases; junction bases outside the gene matches: 8. The CDR3 totals 14 residues. In germline, CDR1 is DFQATT, CDR2 SNEGSKA (reference sequence). CDR3 DNA sequence: TGCAGTGCTAGAGATGGCGGGAGCTTAAGTGAGCAGTTCTTC. This codes for CSARDGGSLSEQFF.

The chain carries TRBV12-3 or TRBV12-4 and TRBJ1-2; TRBD1 aligns across 10 bases. The V segment lost 3 bases and the J segment 4 bases; nucleotides outside the gene matches: 5. The CDR3 loop spans 15 amino acids. The DNA of the CDR3 is TGTGCCAGCAGTTTCTCGACAGGGGGCTCCTATGGCTACACCTTC. Protein product: CASSFSTGGSYGYTF.

The chain employs TRBV12-3 or TRBV12-4 and TRBJ2-5; TRBD2 matches 10 bases. The J call is in doubt because the DNA end fits TRBJ2-7 better. The CDR3 has 14 amino acids. The CDR3, as DNA: TGTGCCAGCAGTCCACCTAGCGGGAGCTACGAGCAGTACTTC. Its protein product is CASSPPSGSYEQYF.

This clonotype was seen once. The genes are TRBV11-2 and TRBJ2-2, with a weak D call TRBD1 (6 bases). This CDR3 has 15 amino acids. Germline V gene data show CDR1 as SGHAT and CDR2 as FQNNGV. The V end was cut by 2 bases, the J end by 5 bases, with 12 bases between. The DNA of the CDR3 is TGTGCCAGCAGCTTATCCAGGGGAGTGACCGGGGAGCTGTTTTTT. This codes for CASSLSRGVTGELFF.

V gene TRBV12-3 or TRBV12-4 combines with J gene TRBJ2-1; 13 nucleotides agree with TRBD2. CDR3 length: 12 residues. J was trimmed by 9 bases and V by 8 bases; bases with no gene match: 1. In DNA form, the CDR3 reads TGTGCCAGCGGACTAGCGGGAGTTGAGCAGTTCTTC. The encoded protein is CASGLAGVEQFF.

This clonotype was found once. The V call is TRBV6-8, the J call TRBJ1-2; TRBD1 might be the D (6 bases). There are 14 residues in the CDR3. The germline V and J ends were trimmed by 4 bases and 1 base, with 10 bases remaining between them. Germline V gene data show CDR1 as MNHGY and CDR2 as SAAAGT. This CDR3 reads CASSSTGDNYGYTF. DNA for the CDR3: TGTGCCAGCAGTTCGACAGGAGATAACTATGGCTACACCTTC.

This clonotype was picked up a small number of times. J is TRBJ2-4 and V is TRBV6-1; D remains unclear. Trimming removed 6 bases from V and 0 bases from J, with 15 bases in between. CDR1 and CDR2 (germline): MNHNS, SASEGT. The CDR3 has 16 residues. The CDR3 protein is CASRGFDILAKNIQYF. As DNA, the CDR3 is TGTGCCAGCAGGGGGTTTGACATTTTAGCCAAAAACATTCAGTACTTC.

The chain joins TRBV6-1 to TRBJ2-1; perhaps TRBD2 as D (5 bases). The DNA matches TRBJ2-7 better at its end, which makes the J call doubtful. From germline, CDR1 is MNHNS and CDR2 SASEGT. This CDR3 contains 13 residues. The CDR3 DNA reads as TGTGCCAGCAGCTGGGCTGAGGGCTACGAGCAGTACTTC. Protein: CASSWAEGYEQYF.

This clonotype is medium-sized in the sample. V gene TRBV7-8 combines with J gene TRBJ2-3, with a weak D call TRBD2 (6 bases). V shed 2 bases and J shed 6 bases, with 6 bases lying between them. This CDR3 contains 12 residues. Germline V gene sequence: CDR1 SGHVS, CDR2 FQNEAQ. The CDR3 spells CASSLLADTQYF. The DNA of the CDR3 is TGTGCCAGCAGCTTACTAGCGGATACGCAGTATTTT.

The chain has TRBV6-1 and TRBJ2-1, with D maybe TRBD2 (5 bases). This CDR3 comprises 11 residues. V was pared by 7 bases and J by 10 bases, with 11 bases between. The germline V gene has CDR1 MNHNS and CDR2 SASEGT. CDR3 region: CASTDSVEQFF. In DNA form, the CDR3 reads TGTGCCAGCACGGACTCGGTGGAGCAGTTCTTC.

In this sample, this clonotype turned up a few times. CDR3 sequence reads: CASSLDQGANTGELFF. The CDR3 DNA reads as TGTGCCAGCAGCTTAGACCAGGGGGCGAACACCGGGGAGCTGTTTTTT. The rearrangement joins TRBV11-2 to TRBJ2-2; TRBD1 agrees at 7 bases. The CDR3 consists of 16 residues. Looked up from germline, CDR1 is SGHAT and CDR2 is FQNNGV. The trim removed 0 bases at V and 0 bases at J, leaving 1 base unmatched.

The gene calls are TRBV7-2 and TRBJ2-5; 12 bases are shared with TRBD2. The better agreement between TRBJ2-7 and the DNA end casts doubt on the J call. The CDR3 has 15 residues. The germline V gene has CDR1 SGHTA and CDR2 FQGNSA. This chain's CDR3 is CASSPTSGRGNEQYF. CDR3 nucleotides: TGTGCCAGCAGCCCGACTAGCGGGAGAGGGAACGAGCAGTACTTC.

The V and J genes are TRBV7-2 and TRBJ2-1; 9 nucleotides agree with TRBD2. The J call may be in error: the DNA end matches TRBJ2-7 better. Germline CDR1 and CDR2: SGHTA and FQGNSA. The CDR3 runs 15 residues. The CDR3 here is CASSPMGLAAAEQYF. CDR3 sequence (DNA): TGTGCCAGCAGCCCTATGGGACTAGCAGCGGCTGAGCAGTACTTC.